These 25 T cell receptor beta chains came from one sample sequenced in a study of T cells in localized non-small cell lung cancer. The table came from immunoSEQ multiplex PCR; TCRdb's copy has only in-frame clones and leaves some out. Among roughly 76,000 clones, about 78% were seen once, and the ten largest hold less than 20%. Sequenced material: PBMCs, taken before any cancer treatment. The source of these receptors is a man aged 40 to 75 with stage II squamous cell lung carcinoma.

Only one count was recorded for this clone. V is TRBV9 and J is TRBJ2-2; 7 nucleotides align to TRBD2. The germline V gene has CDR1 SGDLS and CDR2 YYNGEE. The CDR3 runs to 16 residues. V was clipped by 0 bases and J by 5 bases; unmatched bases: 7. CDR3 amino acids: CASSVDGTTQTGELFF. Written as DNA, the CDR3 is TGTGCCAGCAGCGTAGATGGGACTACCCAAACCGGGGAGCTGTTTTTT.

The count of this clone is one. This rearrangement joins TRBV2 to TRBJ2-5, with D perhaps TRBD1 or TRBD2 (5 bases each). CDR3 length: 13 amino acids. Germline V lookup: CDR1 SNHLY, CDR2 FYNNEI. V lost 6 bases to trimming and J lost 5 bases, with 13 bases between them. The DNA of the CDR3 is TGTGCCAGCAGCCCGGGACCGCGGGAGACCCAGTACTTC. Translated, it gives CASSPGPRETQYF.

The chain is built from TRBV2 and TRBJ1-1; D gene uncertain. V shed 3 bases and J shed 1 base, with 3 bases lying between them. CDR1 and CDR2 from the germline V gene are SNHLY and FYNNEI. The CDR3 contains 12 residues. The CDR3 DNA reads TGTGCCAGCAGTGATAGGAACACTGAAGCTTTCTTT. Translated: CASSDRNTEAFF.

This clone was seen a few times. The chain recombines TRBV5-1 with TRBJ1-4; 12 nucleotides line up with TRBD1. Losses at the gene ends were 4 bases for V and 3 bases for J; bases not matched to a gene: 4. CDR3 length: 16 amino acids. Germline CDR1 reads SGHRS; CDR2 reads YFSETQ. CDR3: CASSRDRGRSNEKLFF. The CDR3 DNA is TGCGCCAGCAGCCGGGACAGGGGGCGGTCTAATGAAAAACTGTTTTTT.

The CDR3 DNA sequence: TGTGCCAGCAGCGTCTCCTCGGGAGTACATGAGCAGTTCTTC. Translated, it gives CASSVSSGVHEQFF. The chain links TRBV9 to TRBJ2-1, with a tentative D call TRBD2 (6 bases). Germline CDR1 SGDLS, CDR2 YYNGEE. V was pared by 2 bases and J by 8 bases, with 14 bases between. CDR3 length: 14 residues.

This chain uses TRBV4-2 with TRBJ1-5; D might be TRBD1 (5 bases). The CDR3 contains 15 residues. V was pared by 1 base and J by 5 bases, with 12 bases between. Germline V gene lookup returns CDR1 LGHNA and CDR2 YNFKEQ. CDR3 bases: TGTGCCAGCAGCCAAGCCGGGACGGCGGATCAGCCCCAGCATTTT. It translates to CASSQAGTADQPQHF.

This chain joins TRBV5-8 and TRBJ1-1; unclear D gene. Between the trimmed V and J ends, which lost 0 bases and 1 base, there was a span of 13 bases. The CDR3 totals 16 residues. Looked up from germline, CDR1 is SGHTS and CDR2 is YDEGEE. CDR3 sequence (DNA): TGTGCCAGCAGCTTGGTCTGGGGTAGCAAGAACACTGAAGCTTTCTTT. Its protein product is CASSLVWGSKNTEAFF.

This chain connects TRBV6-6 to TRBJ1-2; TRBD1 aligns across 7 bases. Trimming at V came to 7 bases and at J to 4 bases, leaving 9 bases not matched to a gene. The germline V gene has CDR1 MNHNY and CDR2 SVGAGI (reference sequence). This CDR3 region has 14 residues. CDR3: CASTPTGWGYGYTF. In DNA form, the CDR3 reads TGTGCCAGCACCCCGACAGGGTGGGGCTATGGCTACACCTTC.

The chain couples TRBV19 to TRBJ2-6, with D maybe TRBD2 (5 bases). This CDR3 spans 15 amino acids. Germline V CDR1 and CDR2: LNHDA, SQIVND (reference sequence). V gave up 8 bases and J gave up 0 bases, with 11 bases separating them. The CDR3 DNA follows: TGTGCCAGTCTAGGACTTTACTCTGGGGCCAACGTCCTGACTTTC. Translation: CASLGLYSGANVLTF.

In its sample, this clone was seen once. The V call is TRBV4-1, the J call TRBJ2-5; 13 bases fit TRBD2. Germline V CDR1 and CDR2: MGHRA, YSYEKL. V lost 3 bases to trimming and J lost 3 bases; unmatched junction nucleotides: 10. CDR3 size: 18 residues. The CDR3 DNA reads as TGCGCCAGCAGCCAGAAACTAGCGGGAGGGCCTTTCGAAGAGACCCAGTACTTC. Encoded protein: CASSQKLAGGPFEETQYF.

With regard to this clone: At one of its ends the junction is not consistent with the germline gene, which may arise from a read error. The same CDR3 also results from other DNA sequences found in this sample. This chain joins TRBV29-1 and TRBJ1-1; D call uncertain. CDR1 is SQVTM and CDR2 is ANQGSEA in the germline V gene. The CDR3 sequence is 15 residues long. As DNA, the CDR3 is TGCAGCGTTGAAGGCGGACCGAGCATGAACACTGAGGCTTTCTTT. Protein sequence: CSVEGGPSMNTEAFF.

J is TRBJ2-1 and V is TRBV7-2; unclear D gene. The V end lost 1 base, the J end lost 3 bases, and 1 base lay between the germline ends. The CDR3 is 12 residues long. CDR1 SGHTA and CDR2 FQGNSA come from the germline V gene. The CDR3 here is CASSLVYNEQFF. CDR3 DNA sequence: TGTGCCAGCAGCTTAGTCTACAATGAGCAGTTCTTC.

The CDR3 DNA is TGTGCCAGCAGTGAGGGTGATGGGGGCTGGTACGAGCAGTACTTC. It is translated as CASSEGDGGWYEQYF. This chain links TRBV2 with TRBJ2-7; TRBD1 might be the D (6 bases). This CDR3 spans 15 amino acids. Germline V lookup: CDR1 SNHLY, CDR2 FYNNEI. V dropped 3 bases and J dropped 4 bases, with 16 bases sitting between them.

The chain's CDR3 is CASTSLGQAIDTQYF. In DNA, the CDR3 is TGTGCCAGCACCTCACTCGGACAGGCCATAGATACGCAGTATTTT. This rearrangement joins TRBV28 to TRBJ2-3; 7 bases are shared with TRBD1. The V gene end was trimmed by 7 bases and the J gene end by 5 bases; junction bases not matched to a gene: 12. Germline values: CDR1 MDHEN, CDR2 SYDVKM. The CDR3 has 15 residues.

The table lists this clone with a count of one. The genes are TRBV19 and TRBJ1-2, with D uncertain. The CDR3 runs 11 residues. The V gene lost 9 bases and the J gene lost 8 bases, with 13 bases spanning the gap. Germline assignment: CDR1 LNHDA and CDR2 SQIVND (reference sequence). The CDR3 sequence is CASPSNNGYTF. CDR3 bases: TGTGCCAGCCCAAGTAACAACGGCTACACCTTC. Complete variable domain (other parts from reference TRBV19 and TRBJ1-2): DGGITQSPKYLFRKEGQNVTLSCEQNLNHDAMYWYRQDPGQGLRLIYYSQIVNDFQKGDIAEGYSVSREKKESFPLTVTSAQKNPTAFYLCASPSNNGYTFGSGTRLTVV.

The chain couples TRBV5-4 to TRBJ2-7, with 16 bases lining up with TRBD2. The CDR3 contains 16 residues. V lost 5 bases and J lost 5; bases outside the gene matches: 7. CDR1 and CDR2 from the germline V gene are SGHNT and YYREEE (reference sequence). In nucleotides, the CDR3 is TGTGCCAGCAGGCCCGGGACTAGCGGGAGGGCCGACGAGCAGTACTTC. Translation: CASRPGTSGRADEQYF. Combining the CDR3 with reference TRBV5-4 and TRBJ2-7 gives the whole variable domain ETGVTQSPTHLIKTRGQQVTLRCSSQSGHNTVSWYQQALGQGPQFIFQYYREEENGRGNFPPRFSGLQFPNYSSELNVNALELDDSALYLCASRPGTSGRADEQYFGPGTRLTVT.

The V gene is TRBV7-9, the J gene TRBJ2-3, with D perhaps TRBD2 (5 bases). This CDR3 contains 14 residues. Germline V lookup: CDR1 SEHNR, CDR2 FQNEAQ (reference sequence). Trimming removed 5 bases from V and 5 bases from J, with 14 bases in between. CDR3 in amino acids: CASSPRGNRDTQYF. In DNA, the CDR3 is TGTGCCAGCAGCCCACGAGGGAACCGAGATACGCAGTATTTT.

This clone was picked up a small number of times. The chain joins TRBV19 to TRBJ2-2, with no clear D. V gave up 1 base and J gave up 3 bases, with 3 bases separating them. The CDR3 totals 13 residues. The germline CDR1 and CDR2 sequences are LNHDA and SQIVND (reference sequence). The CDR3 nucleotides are TGTGCCAGTAGTATAGCGTACACCGGGGAGCTGTTTTTT. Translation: CASSIAYTGELFF.

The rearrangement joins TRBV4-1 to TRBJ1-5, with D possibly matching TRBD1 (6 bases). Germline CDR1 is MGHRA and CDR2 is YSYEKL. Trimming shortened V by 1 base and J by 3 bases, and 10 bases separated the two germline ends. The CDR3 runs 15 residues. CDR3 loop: CASSQAQGYNQPQHF. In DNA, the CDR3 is TGCGCCAGCAGCCAAGCACAGGGATACAATCAGCCCCAGCATTTT.

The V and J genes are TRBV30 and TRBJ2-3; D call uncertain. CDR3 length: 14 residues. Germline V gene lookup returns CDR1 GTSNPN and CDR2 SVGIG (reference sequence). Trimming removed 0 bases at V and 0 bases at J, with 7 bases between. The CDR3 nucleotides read TGTGCCTGGAGTGTAGTAGCAAGCACAGATACGCAGTATTTT. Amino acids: CAWSVVASTDTQYF.

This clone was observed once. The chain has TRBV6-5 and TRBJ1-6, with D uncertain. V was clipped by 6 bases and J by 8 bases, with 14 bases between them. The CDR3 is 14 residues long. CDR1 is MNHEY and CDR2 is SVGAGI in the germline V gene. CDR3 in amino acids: CASSLTIRDSPLHF. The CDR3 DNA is TGTGCCAGCAGCTTGACTATAAGGGATTCACCCCTCCACTTT.

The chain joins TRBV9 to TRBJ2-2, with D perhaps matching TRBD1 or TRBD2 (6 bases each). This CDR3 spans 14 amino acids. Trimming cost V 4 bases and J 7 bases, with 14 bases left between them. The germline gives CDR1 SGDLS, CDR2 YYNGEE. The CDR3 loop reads CASSLEGGVGELFF. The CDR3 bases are TGTGCCAGCAGCCTAGAGGGGGGAGTCGGGGAGCTGTTTTTT. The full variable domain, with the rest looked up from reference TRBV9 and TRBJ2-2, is DSGVTQTPKHLITATGQRVTLRCSPRSGDLSVYWYQQSLDQGLQFLIQYYNGEERAKGNILERFSAQQFPDLHSELNLSSLELGDSALYFCASSLEGGVGELFFGEGSRLTVL.

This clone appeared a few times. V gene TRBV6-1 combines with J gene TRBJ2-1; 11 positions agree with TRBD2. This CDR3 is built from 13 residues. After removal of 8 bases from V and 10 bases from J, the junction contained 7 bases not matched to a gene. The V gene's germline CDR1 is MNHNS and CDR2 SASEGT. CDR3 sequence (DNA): TGTGCCAGCGTGAGGACTAGCGGGCGGGAGCAGTTCTTC. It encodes CASVRTSGREQFF.

The CDR3 here is CASSFGTRQETQYF. In DNA, the CDR3 is TGCGCCAGCAGCTTCGGGACTAGACAAGAGACCCAGTACTTC. The V call is TRBV5-1, the J call TRBJ2-5, with 8 positions matching TRBD2. This CDR3 is 14 amino acids long. The germline V gene encodes CDR1 SGHRS and CDR2 YFSETQ. Trimming removed 2 bases from V and 2 bases from J; junction bases left unmatched: 2.

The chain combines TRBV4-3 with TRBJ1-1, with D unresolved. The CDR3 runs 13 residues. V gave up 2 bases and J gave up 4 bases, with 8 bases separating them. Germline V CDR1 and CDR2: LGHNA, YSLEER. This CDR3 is CASSQSGPTEAFF. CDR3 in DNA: TGCGCCAGCAGCCAATCCGGGCCCACTGAAGCTTTCTTT.